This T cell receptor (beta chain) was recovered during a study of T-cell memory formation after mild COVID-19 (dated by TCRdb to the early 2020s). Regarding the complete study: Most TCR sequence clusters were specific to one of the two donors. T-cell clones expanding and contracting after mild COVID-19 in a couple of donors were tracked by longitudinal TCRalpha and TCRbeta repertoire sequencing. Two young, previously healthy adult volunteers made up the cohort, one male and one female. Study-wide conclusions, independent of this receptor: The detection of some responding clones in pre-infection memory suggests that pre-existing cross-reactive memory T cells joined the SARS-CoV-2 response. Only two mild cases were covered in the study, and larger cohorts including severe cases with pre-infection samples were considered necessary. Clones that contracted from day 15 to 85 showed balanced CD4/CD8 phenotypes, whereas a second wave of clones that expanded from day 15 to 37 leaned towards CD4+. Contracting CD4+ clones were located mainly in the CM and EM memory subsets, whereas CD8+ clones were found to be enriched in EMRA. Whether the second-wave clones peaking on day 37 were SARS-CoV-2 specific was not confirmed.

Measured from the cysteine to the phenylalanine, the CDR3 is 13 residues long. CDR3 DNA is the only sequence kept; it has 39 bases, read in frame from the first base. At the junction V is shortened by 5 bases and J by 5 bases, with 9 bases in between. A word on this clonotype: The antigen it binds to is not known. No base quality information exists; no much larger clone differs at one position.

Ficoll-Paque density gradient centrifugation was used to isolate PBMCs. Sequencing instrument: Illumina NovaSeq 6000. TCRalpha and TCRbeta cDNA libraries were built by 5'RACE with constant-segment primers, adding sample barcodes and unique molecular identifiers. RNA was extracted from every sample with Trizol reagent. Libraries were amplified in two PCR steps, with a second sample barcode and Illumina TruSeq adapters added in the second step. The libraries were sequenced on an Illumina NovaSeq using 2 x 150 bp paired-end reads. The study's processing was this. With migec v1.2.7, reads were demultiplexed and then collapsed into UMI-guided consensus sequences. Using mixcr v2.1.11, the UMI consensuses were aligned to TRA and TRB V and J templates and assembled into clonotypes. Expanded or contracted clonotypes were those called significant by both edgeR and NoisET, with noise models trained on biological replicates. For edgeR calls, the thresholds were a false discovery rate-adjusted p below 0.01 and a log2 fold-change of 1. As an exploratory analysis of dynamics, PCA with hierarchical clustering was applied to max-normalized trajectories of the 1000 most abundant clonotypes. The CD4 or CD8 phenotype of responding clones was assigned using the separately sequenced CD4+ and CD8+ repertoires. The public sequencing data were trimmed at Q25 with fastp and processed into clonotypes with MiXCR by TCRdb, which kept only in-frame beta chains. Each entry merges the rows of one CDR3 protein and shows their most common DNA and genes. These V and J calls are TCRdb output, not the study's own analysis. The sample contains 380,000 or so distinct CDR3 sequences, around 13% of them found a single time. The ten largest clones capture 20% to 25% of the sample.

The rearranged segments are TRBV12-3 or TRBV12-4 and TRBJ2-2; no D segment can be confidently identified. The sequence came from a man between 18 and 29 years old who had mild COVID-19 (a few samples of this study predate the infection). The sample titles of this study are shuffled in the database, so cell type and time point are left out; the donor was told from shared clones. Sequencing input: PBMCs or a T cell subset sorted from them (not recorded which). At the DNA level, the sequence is TGTGCCAGCAGTCTTTCTGAGACCGGGGAGCTGTTTTTT. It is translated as CASSLSETGELFF.